The 26 T cell receptor beta chains presented below share a single source sample, sequenced in a study of long-term antiretroviral therapy in people with HIV. At the survey level, the v3.0 immunoSEQ assay was run. The protocol was immunoSEQ multiplex PCR, while the TCRdb copy is restricted to in-frame clones and leaves out a portion. There are about 25,000 clones in the sample; 85% to 90% occur only once, and 3.6% lies in the top ten. Sequenced material: unsorted PBMCs, taken 1.9 years after starting antiretroviral therapy. These TCRs come from a woman in her 30s with HIV.

CDR3 bases: TGCGCCAGCAGCTTGCTGGCGGCGAACACCGGGGAGCTGTTTTTT. The encoded protein is CASSLLAANTGELFF. This chain uses TRBV5-1 with TRBJ2-2; D not resolved. Looked up from germline, CDR1 is SGHRS and CDR2 is YFSETQ. Deletions cut 1 base from V and 0 bases from J, with 7 bases between. The CDR3 spans 15 residues.

This clone was detected only once. This rearrangement joins TRBV5-6 to TRBJ1-4, with a weak D call TRBD1 (5 bases). Trimming pared 0 bases from V and 2 bases from J, leaving 5 bases between. Germline V gives CDR1 SGHDT, CDR2 YYEEEE. This CDR3 region has 14 residues. CDR3 sequence: CASSLAGTNEKLFF. The CDR3 coding sequence is TGTGCCAGCAGCTTGGCAGGGACTAATGAAAAACTGTTTTTT.

The genes are TRBV18 and TRBJ1-2, with unresolved D. Trimming left V 3 bases short and J 4 bases short, with 15 bases between. Germline assignment: CDR1 KGHSH and CDR2 LQKENI. The CDR3 runs 15 residues. The CDR3 loop is CASSPPGGRSYGYTF. The CDR3 nucleotides are TGTGCCAGCTCACCCCCCGGTGGTCGAAGCTATGGCTACACCTTC.

This chain joins TRBV15 and TRBJ2-3; D may be TRBD1 (6 bases). Germline CDR1 reads LNHNV; CDR2 reads YYDKDF (reference sequence). The CDR3 runs 11 residues. V shed 8 bases and J shed 5 bases, with 8 bases lying between them. CDR3 sequence (DNA): TGTGCCACCGGGACACAAGATACGCAGTATTTT. Residues: CATGTQDTQYF.

The V call is TRBV5-6, the J call TRBJ2-7; a weak D match, TRBD1 (5 bases). The V gene lost 6 bases and the J gene lost 12 bases, with 34 bases spanning the gap. CDR3 length equals 17 residues. Germline CDR1 reads SGHDT; CDR2 reads YYEEEE. The CDR3 loop reads CASTTVTGLGLHYDAYV. In DNA, the CDR3 is TGTGCCAGCACCACTGTAACAGGTCTGGGGCTTCATTACGACGCGTACGTC.

This clone occurred a few times. The chain recombines TRBV7-2 with TRBJ2-7; possible D gene TRBD1, 6 bases. V lost 3 bases and J lost 3, with 6 bases in between. This CDR3 has 12 residues. From germline, CDR1 is SGHTA and CDR2 FQGNSA. The CDR3 protein is CASSFRGYEQYF. The CDR3 nucleotides are TGTGCCAGCAGCTTCAGGGGCTACGAGCAGTACTTC.

This chain joins TRBV19 and TRBJ1-5; D unresolved. The CDR3 length is 13 residues. V gave up 9 bases and J gave up 2 bases, with 11 bases separating them. The germline V gene has CDR1 LNHDA and CDR2 SQIVND (reference sequence). As DNA, the CDR3 is TGTGCCAGCCAAAATGCGGGCAATCAGCCCCAGCATTTT. Translation: CASQNAGNQPQHF.

For the CDR3, the DNA is TGTGCCATCATTAACCTCAGGCATGTCTCTGGAAACACCATATATTTT. Translated, it gives CAIINLRHVSGNTIYF. The chain carries TRBV10-3 and TRBJ1-3; D is uncertain. The CDR3 runs 16 residues. CDR1 and CDR2 (germline): ENHRY, SYGVKD. Trimming shortened V by 7 bases and J by 0 bases, and 16 bases separated the two germline ends.

The chain links TRBV7-2 to TRBJ2-5; 7 bases are a match to TRBD1. The CDR3 is 13 amino acids. CDR1 is SGHTA, CDR2 FQGNSA, per germline. With V trimmed by 3 bases and J by 5 bases, 3 bases remained unmatched. The CDR3 DNA sequence: TGTGCCAGCAGCTTCGACAGGGCGGAGACCCAGTACTTC. Its translation: CASSFDRAETQYF. The variable domain in full, with the rest retrieved from reference TRBV7-2 and TRBJ2-5, is GAGVSQSPSNKVTEKGKDVELRCDPISGHTALYWYRQSLGQGLEFLIYFQGNSAPDKSGLPSDRFSAERTGGSVSTLTIQRTQQEDSAVYLCASSFDRAETQYFGPGTRLLVL.

This clone was picked up one time. The rearrangement joins TRBV5-1 to TRBJ2-3, with TRBD1 matching 10 bases. Per germline, CDR1 SGHRS and CDR2 YFSETQ. V lost 4 bases to trimming and J lost 3 bases; unmatched junction nucleotides: 8. This CDR3 has 16 residues. CDR3 amino acids: CASSGGQGSRTDTQYF. The DNA for the CDR3 is TGCGCCAGCAGCGGGGGACAGGGGAGTAGAACAGATACGCAGTATTTT.

This clone was counted once. The V and J genes are TRBV5-6 and TRBJ2-2; tentative D call: TRBD2 (5 bases). Trimming stripped 4 bases from V and 3 bases from J, with 19 bases between. This CDR3 has 17 residues. Germline V gene sequence: CDR1 SGHDT, CDR2 YYEEEE. CDR3 sequence reads: CASSKEAVRVYTGELFF. For the CDR3, the DNA is TGTGCCAGCAGCAAAGAGGCGGTGAGGGTGTACACCGGGGAGCTGTTTTTT.

The V and J genes are TRBV7-2 and TRBJ1-1; D unclear. CDR1 SGHTA and CDR2 FQGNSA come from the germline V gene. This CDR3 has 15 residues. V gave up 7 bases and J gave up 2 bases, with 17 bases separating them. Written as DNA, the CDR3 is TGTGCCAGCACGCTGAGGGTGGCAGTCAACACTGAAGCTTTCTTT. Its translation is CASTLRVAVNTEAFF.

This clone was counted a few times. V and J are TRBV11-2 and TRBJ2-7; TRBD1 agrees at 7 bases. The CDR3 totals 14 residues. Germline CDR1 is SGHAT and CDR2 is FQNNGV. Trimming removed 6 bases from V and 4 bases from J; junction bases left unmatched: 9. CDR3 sequence (DNA): TGTGCCAGCAGTACCCACAGGGGCGGTTACGAGCAGTACGTC. Protein product: CASSTHRGGYEQYV.

This chain uses TRBV19 with TRBJ1-3; maybe TRBD1 (5 bases). V lost 7 bases and J lost 0, with 10 bases in between. This CDR3 region has 14 residues. Germline V gene sequence: CDR1 LNHDA, CDR2 SQIVND (reference sequence). The CDR3 coding sequence is TGTGCCAGTAAAGACGGGACCTCTGGAAACACCATATATTTT. It specifies CASKDGTSGNTIYF.

The chain joins TRBV30 to TRBJ1-2; D possibly corresponds to TRBD1 (5 bases). V lost 2 bases and J 8 bases, leaving 12 bases between the germline ends. Germline assignment: CDR1 GTSNPN and CDR2 SVGIG (reference sequence). The CDR3 totals 12 residues. CDR3 residues: CAWSTGVGGYTF. The CDR3 DNA is TGTGCCTGGAGTACGGGGGTCGGGGGCTACACCTTC.

V gene TRBV18 combines with J gene TRBJ2-7, with a possible D match to TRBD2 (5 bases). Germline lookup yields CDR1 KGHSH and CDR2 LQKENI. The CDR3 sequence is 17 residues long. V lost 3 bases and J 6 bases, leaving 24 bases between the germline ends. This chain's CDR3 is CASSPGSSRDYPGEQYV. The CDR3, as DNA: TGTGCCAGCTCACCTGGTAGTTCTCGGGATTATCCAGGCGAGCAGTACGTC.

The V gene is TRBV19, the J gene TRBJ1-5, with 12 bases that match TRBD1. With 5 bases clipped from V and 0 bases from J, the junction kept 8 bases outside the gene matches. The length of the CDR3 is 18 residues. CDR1 and CDR2 (germline): LNHDA, SQIVND (reference sequence). The CDR3 spells CASSLSRDRGLSNQPQHF. The CDR3 coding sequence is TGTGCCAGTAGTTTGTCCCGGGACAGGGGGCTTAGCAATCAGCCCCAGCATTTT.

The chain has TRBV7-9 and TRBJ2-6; TRBD1 agrees at 9 bases. This CDR3 comprises 18 residues. The J segment lost 0 bases and the V segment lost 0 bases, leaving 3 bases of the junction unmatched. The germline V gene has CDR1 SEHNR and CDR2 FQNEAQ (reference sequence). The CDR3 spells CASSLAPGQGSGANVLTF. The CDR3 nucleotides read TGTGCCAGCAGCTTAGCCCCGGGACAGGGCTCTGGGGCCAACGTCCTGACTTTC.

This clone has only one observation. The rearrangement joins TRBV7-9 to TRBJ1-1; 7 bases map to TRBD1. The germline gives CDR1 SEHNR, CDR2 FQNEAQ (reference sequence). This CDR3 spans 15 amino acids. After removal of 4 bases from V and 8 bases from J, the junction contained 13 bases not matched to a gene. The CDR3, as DNA: TGTGCCAGCAGCTGGAGAGGGACAGACACTGACGAAGCTTTCTTT. Its protein product is CASSWRGTDTDEAFF.

This sequence joins TRBV1 and TRBJ1-5. TRBV1 is labeled a pseudogene. CDR3 size: 16 residues. The CDR3 reads CTSSQDKQEYNQPQHF. The CDR3 DNA reads TGCACCAGCAGCCAAGATAAGCAGGAGTATAATCAGCCCCAGCATTTT.

The chain couples TRBV5-1 to TRBJ1-2; D unresolved. The ends were cut back, 0 bases at V and 5 bases at J, with 14 bases in the middle. From germline, CDR1 is SGHRS and CDR2 YFSETQ. The length of the CDR3 is 15 residues. The CDR3 is CASSLGSTRQYGYTF. The CDR3 region has the DNA TGCGCCAGCAGCTTGGGGTCCACACGGCAGTATGGCTACACCTTC.

The rearrangement joins TRBV10-3 to TRBJ2-7; 9 nucleotides align to TRBD1. Germline loops: CDR1 ENHRY, CDR2 SYGVKD. V lost 6 bases to trimming and J lost 3 bases; unmatched junction nucleotides: 9. CDR3 length: 15 residues. In nucleotides, the CDR3 is TGTGCCATCAGCTCCGGGACAGGGTCAAACTACGAGCAGTACGTC. Protein product: CAISSGTGSNYEQYV.

The chain is built from TRBV7-9 and TRBJ1-2; TRBD1 is a possible D gene (5 bases). The CDR3 runs to 13 residues. The germline gives CDR1 SEHNR, CDR2 FQNEAQ (reference sequence). With 3 bases removed from V and 8 bases from J, the gap between germline ends came to 13 bases. DNA of the CDR3: TGTGCCAGCAGCTTTCAGGGAAAGATCGGCTACACCTTC. It yields the protein CASSFQGKIGYTF. Combining the CDR3 with reference TRBV7-9 and TRBJ1-2 gives the whole variable domain DTGVSQNPRHKITKRGQNVTFRCDPISEHNRLYWYRQTLGQGPEFLTYFQNEAQLEKSRLLSDRFSAERPKGSFSTLEIQRTEQGDSAMYLCASSFQGKIGYTFGSGTRLTVV.

V is TRBV9 and J is TRBJ1-6, with TRBD1 as a possible D gene (5 bases). CDR3 length equals 14 residues. Looked up from germline, CDR1 is SGDLS and CDR2 is YYNGEE. The V end lost 3 bases, the J end lost 7 bases, and 11 bases lay between the germline ends. As DNA, the CDR3 is TGTGCCAGCAGCGAGGGACCCTCGAATTCACCCCTCCACTTT. It translates to CASSEGPSNSPLHF. Based on the CDR3 plus reference TRBV9 and TRBJ1-6, the full variable domain is DSGVTQTPKHLITATGQRVTLRCSPRSGDLSVYWYQQSLDQGLQFLIQYYNGEERAKGNILERFSAQQFPDLHSELNLSSLELGDSALYFCASSEGPSNSPLHFGNGTRLTVT.

J is TRBJ2-2 and V is TRBV9; 10 bases fit TRBD2. The V gene end was trimmed by 4 bases and the J gene end by 6 bases; junction bases not matched to a gene: 6. The CDR3 contains 15 residues. The germline V gene has CDR1 SGDLS and CDR2 YYNGEE. Written as DNA, the CDR3 is TGTGCCAGCAGCCTTGTAAGCGGGGGGGCCGGGGAGCTGTTTTTT. Translation gives CASSLVSGGAGELFF. Looking up the rest from reference TRBV9 and TRBJ2-2 gives the full variable domain: DSGVTQTPKHLITATGQRVTLRCSPRSGDLSVYWYQQSLDQGLQFLIQYYNGEERAKGNILERFSAQQFPDLHSELNLSSLELGDSALYFCASSLVSGGAGELFFGEGSRLTVL.

This chain links TRBV2 with TRBJ1-5, with a weak D call TRBD1 (5 bases). V was clipped by 6 bases and J by 6 bases, with 15 bases between them. The CDR3 runs to 14 residues. Germline values: CDR1 SNHLY, CDR2 FYNNEI. In DNA, the CDR3 is TGTGCCAGCAGGATTCCCGGGGCCTTTCAGCCCCAGCATTTT. This sequence encodes CASRIPGAFQPQHF.